One and the same sample provided the 10 T cell receptor beta chains below, sequenced in a study of T cells expressing NK-cell markers. TCRdb reprocessed the 5' RACE reads and keeps a single row for each CDR3 protein, giving no DNA. This table lists about 380,000 distinct CDR3 sequences. The sample consisted of blood T cells: a sorted CD56 or NKG2C T cell subset, CD4+ or CD8+ T cells, or bulk PBMC T cells (not recorded which). The receptors stem from a man between 18 and 69 years old in good health.

The V call is TRBV3-1, the J call TRBJ2-4; TCRdb's D call, TRBD1, is unchecked because there is no DNA. The germline gives CDR1 LGHDT, CDR2 YNNKEL (reference sequence). There are 16 residues in the CDR3. This chain's CDR3 is CASSTRDSLAKNIQYF.

V gene TRBV20-1 combines with J gene TRBJ1-1. Per the germline V gene, CDR1 is DFQATT and CDR2 is SNEGSKA (reference sequence). This CDR3 comprises 13 residues. The CDR3 sequence: CSGRIHMNTEAFF.

The chain recombines TRBV15 with TRBJ2-1; TCRdb lists TRBD1, though no DNA is available to test this call. This CDR3 contains 15 residues. Germline assignment: CDR1 LNHNV and CDR2 YYDKDF (reference sequence). The CDR3: CATSRRQGSINEQFF.

The V gene is TRBV29-1, the J gene TRBJ2-4; the D call from TCRdb, TRBD1, cannot be confirmed without DNA. The length of the CDR3 is 12 residues. Germline V gives CDR1 SQVTM, CDR2 ANQGSEA. This CDR3 reads CSVSETGIVQYF. Full variable domain (outside the CDR3, taken from reference TRBV29-1 and TRBJ2-4): SAVISQKPSRDICQRGTSLTIQCQVDSQVTMMFWYRQQPGQSLTLIATANQGSEATYESGFVIDKFPISRPNLTFSTLTVSNMSPEDSSIYLCSVSETGIVQYFGAGTRLSVL.

The rearrangement joins TRBV5-3 to TRBJ2-3; TCRdb proposes TRBD2, but this gene call is untestable without DNA. TRBV5-3 is classed as an ORF, of uncertain function. The CDR3 covers 15 residues. The CDR3 is CARSGSWNGTDTQYF.

The gene calls are TRBV2 and TRBJ2-5. The CDR3 extends over 12 amino acids. Germline lookup yields CDR1 SNHLY and CDR2 FYNNEI. CDR3 protein: CASSERKETQYF.

The chain carries TRBV7-2 and TRBJ2-5; TCRdb outputs TRBD2, but without DNA this stays unchecked. The CDR3 is made up of 18 amino acids. Per the germline V gene, CDR1 is SGHTA and CDR2 is FQGNSA. The chain's CDR3 is CASSLSGLAGGGRKTQYF.

V is TRBV6-5 and J is TRBJ1-2; TCRdb returns TRBD1, unconfirmable since there is no DNA. Germline-derived CDR1 and CDR2 are MNHEY and SVGAGI. The CDR3 totals 14 residues. The CDR3: CASSYSALLDGYTF.

The chain links TRBV12-3 or TRBV12-4 to TRBJ1-2; lacking DNA, the TRBD1 call made by TCRdb goes unchecked. The CDR3 has 19 amino acids. The CDR3 sequence: CASSRRPIITGGGKDGYTF.

The rearrangement joins TRBV18 to TRBJ2-7. Germline CDR1 reads KGHSH; CDR2 reads LQKENI. The CDR3 has 14 amino acids. The CDR3 loop is CASSPLTGVSEQYF.